This TCR beta chain comes out of a study of read filtering for tumor transcriptome and immune sequencing. The study's findings and limits: Roughly 82% of IR-seq clonotypes had a single read, yet these held around 4% of reads.

Trimming removed 0 bases from V and 6 bases from J; junction bases left unmatched: 18. Germline CDR1 and CDR2: SGHTA and FQGNSA. The CDR3 covers 20 residues. The library was built from around 0.4 ug RNA with molecular barcoded adaptors for alpha/delta and beta/gamma chains. Each CDR3 protein gets one entry after TCRdb re-called the reads with MiXCR. The sample has some 24,000 distinct CDR3 sequences; approximately 22% are singletons. This clonotype was counted between two and nine times. Its specificity is unknown. At the time of active disease, bone marrow was collected from every patient. The specimen was a population of CD138-negative cells sorted from bone marrow. The chain recombines TRBV7-2 with TRBJ2-1, with 9 positions matching TRBD2. The sequence derives from a donor aged 40 or over with multiple myeloma. As DNA, the CDR3 is TGTGCCAGCAGCTTAGCGAGAGGGGCGGGGGTTGGCGGGGGGGCCAATGAGCAGTTCTTC. Its protein product is CASSLARGAGVGGGANEQFF.